The 20 T cell receptor beta chains below were found in one sample sequenced in a study of OX40 agonist ivuxolimab in advanced cancers. Sequencing used immunoSEQ multiplex PCR; TCRdb keeps in-frame clones, though not all of them. The data show 30,000 to 35,000 clones, about nine tenths seen once. Material: CD4+ or CD8+ T cells sorted from blood, obtained in a trial of the OX40 agonist ivuxolimab. The source of these receptors is an adult with an advanced solid tumor such as melanoma, head and neck, liver or kidney cancer.

The V and J genes are TRBV5-4 and TRBJ2-7; TRBD1 aligns across 8 bases. CDR1 SGHNT and CDR2 YYREEE come from the germline V gene (reference sequence). The CDR3 is 17 residues long. V was clipped by 3 bases and J by 0 bases; unmatched bases: 11. CDR3 DNA: TGTGCCAGCAGCTGGGGGATGGTGACAGGGGACTCCTACGAGCAGTACTTC. Amino acid sequence: CASSWGMVTGDSYEQYF.

This clone was recorded only once. The chain carries TRBV14 and TRBJ2-3, with unresolved D. The germline V gene has CDR1 SGHDN and CDR2 FVKESK. The CDR3 runs to 14 residues. V was trimmed by 2 bases and J by 4 bases, leaving 10 bases between them. CDR3 bases: TGTGCCAGCAGCCAACTTTTGGTTGCAGATACGCAGTATTTT. It translates to CASSQLLVADTQYF. Based on the CDR3 plus reference TRBV14 and TRBJ2-3, the full variable domain is EAGVTQFPSHSVIEKGQTVTLRCDPISGHDNLYWYRRVMGKEIKFLLHFVKESKQDESGMPNNRFLAERTGGTYSTLKVQPAELEDSGVYFCASSQLLVADTQYFGPGTRLTVL.

This clone was counted once. This chain connects TRBV5-1 to TRBJ1-3, with D possibly being TRBD1 (6 bases). The ends were cut back, 2 bases at V and 0 bases at J, with 12 bases in the middle. This CDR3 has 16 residues. Germline CDR1 SGHRS, CDR2 YFSETQ. This chain's CDR3 is CASSFQGRSSGNTIYF. For the CDR3, the DNA is TGCGCCAGCAGCTTTCAGGGGCGAAGCTCTGGAAACACCATATATTTT.

This chain links TRBV28 with TRBJ1-1; TRBD1 might be the D (5 bases). The CDR3 is made up of 13 amino acids. CDR1 is MDHEN, CDR2 SYDVKM, per germline. V lost 11 bases to trimming and J lost 3 bases, with 16 bases between them. The DNA of the CDR3 is TGTGCCTCGTCGGACACCCTCTACACTGAAGCTTTCTTT. It yields the protein CASSDTLYTEAFF.

The V and J genes are TRBV5-1 and TRBJ2-7, with 7 nucleotides matching TRBD1. The V and J ends lost 3 bases and 1 base, in that order; junction bases with no gene match: 4. Germline-derived CDR1 and CDR2 are SGHRS and YFSETQ. This CDR3 region has 14 residues. The CDR3 protein is CASSSGTESYEQYF. In DNA form, the CDR3 reads TGCGCCAGCAGCTCCGGGACAGAGTCCTACGAGCAGTACTTC.

The chain is built from TRBV2 and TRBJ1-6; 7 bases agree with TRBD1. The CDR3 spans 15 residues. Germline V CDR1 and CDR2: SNHLY, FYNNEI. Unmatched junction bases numbered 4, after V lost 1 base and J lost 7 bases. The CDR3 sequence: CASSEGDSSNSPLHF. CDR3 nucleotide sequence: TGTGCCAGCAGTGAAGGGGACAGTTCGAATTCACCCCTCCACTTT.

The rearrangement links TRBV18 to TRBJ2-7, with 12 nucleotides matching TRBD2. The V segment lost 4 bases and the J segment 0 bases; nucleotides outside the gene matches: 7. CDR1 KGHSH and CDR2 LQKENI come from the germline V gene. The CDR3 length is 17 residues. CDR3 in DNA: TGTGCCAGCTCACAGGGACTAGCGGGCTCGAGCTCCTACGAGCAGTACTTC. This encodes CASSQGLAGSSSYEQYF.

The chain is built from TRBV19 and TRBJ2-5, with TRBD2 as a possible D gene (5 bases). The CDR3 has 13 amino acids. V lost 6 bases, J lost 0 bases, and 8 bases lay in between. The germline V gene encodes CDR1 LNHDA and CDR2 SQIVND (reference sequence). The CDR3 coding sequence is TGTGCCAGTAGATCGGACTACCAAGAGACCCAGTACTTC. The encoded protein is CASRSDYQETQYF.

The chain has TRBV18 and TRBJ2-5, with D hard to call. The CDR3 contains 12 residues. Germline values: CDR1 KGHSH, CDR2 LQKENI. Between the trimmed V and J ends, which lost 2 bases and 4 bases, there was a span of 5 bases. The CDR3 region is CASSPGIETQYF. The CDR3 coding sequence is TGTGCCAGCTCACCAGGTATAGAGACCCAGTACTTC.

The chain uses TRBV11-2 and TRBJ2-7; D unclear. This CDR3 has 11 residues. V was pared by 7 bases and J by 3 bases, with 7 bases between. Per the germline V gene, CDR1 is SGHAT and CDR2 is FQNNGV. The CDR3 nucleotides are TGTGCCAGCACCTCGGGCTACGAGCAGTACTTC. It specifies CASTSGYEQYF. The full variable domain, with the rest looked up from reference TRBV11-2 and TRBJ2-7, is EAGVAQSPRYKIIEKRQSVAFWCNPISGHATLYWYQQILGQGPKLLIQFQNNGVVDDSQLPKDRFSAERLKGVDSTLKIQPAKLEDSAVYLCASTSGYEQYFGPGTRLTVT.

The chain links TRBV19 to TRBJ1-5, with 8 bases fitting TRBD1. The CDR3 totals 15 residues. The V and J ends lost 4 bases and 4 bases, in that order; junction bases with no gene match: 6. Germline V gives CDR1 LNHDA, CDR2 SQIVND (reference sequence). CDR3 region: CASSSRDRPNQPQHF. The CDR3 coding sequence is TGTGCCAGTAGTAGTCGGGACAGGCCAAATCAGCCCCAGCATTTT.

The sample holds one count of this clone. The rearrangement joins TRBV5-8 to TRBJ2-2, with 7 bases fitting TRBD2. Germline V gene sequence: CDR1 SGHTS, CDR2 YDEGEE. This CDR3 region has 19 residues. V lost 4 bases to trimming and J lost 3 bases; unmatched junction nucleotides: 18. The DNA for the CDR3 is TGTGCCAGCAGCCTCTCCGGGGGGTCCGCCAACGAATACACCGGGGAGCTGTTTTTT. It is translated as CASSLSGGSANEYTGELFF.

J is TRBJ2-2 and V is TRBV5-8, with 10 bases matching TRBD2. With V trimmed by 4 bases and J by 7 bases, 7 bases remained unmatched. The germline V gene encodes CDR1 SGHTS and CDR2 YDEGEE. The CDR3 consists of 15 residues. CDR3 DNA: TGTGCCAGCAGCGTACTAGCGGGGTTCGACGGGGAGCTGTTTTTT. Translating it yields CASSVLAGFDGELFF.

For the CDR3, the DNA is TGTGCCACCTCGAGGGGCGGTTACTACAATGAGCAGTTCTTC. Translated, it gives CATSRGGYYNEQFF. The V gene is TRBV6-4, the J gene TRBJ2-1; the D call may be TRBD1 or TRBD2 (5 bases each). V was shortened by 10 bases and J by 3 bases, with 16 bases between the two germline ends. The CDR3 consists of 14 residues. Germline loops: CDR1 MRHNA, CDR2 SNTAGT.

This clone occurred once. The chain has TRBV5-1 and TRBJ2-5; D is unresolved. Germline CDR1 is SGHRS and CDR2 is YFSETQ. V lost 6 bases to trimming and J lost 7 bases, with 10 bases between them. CDR3 length equals 11 residues. CDR3 bases: TGCGCCAGCAAAGACGGAGTGACCCAGTACTTC. It yields the protein CASKDGVTQYF.

The CDR3 sequence: CASSRDPFGETQYF. CDR3 sequence (DNA): TGTGCCAGCAGCCGGGACCCTTTCGGGGAGACCCAGTACTTC. J is TRBJ2-5 and V is TRBV14, with D perhaps given as TRBD1 or TRBD2 (5 bases each). V lost 4 bases and J lost 5, with 14 bases in between. In germline, CDR1 is SGHDN, CDR2 FVKESK. There are 14 residues in the CDR3.

The rearrangement uses TRBV11-3 and TRBJ2-4, with D possibly being TRBD1 or TRBD2 (6 bases each). The CDR3 sequence is 15 residues long. Per germline, CDR1 SGHNT and CDR2 YENEEA. V was trimmed by 5 bases and J by 9 bases, leaving 20 bases between them. CDR3 DNA sequence: TGTGCCAGCAGCGTATGGTCACAGGGAGGTGGCATTCAGTACTTC. This sequence encodes CASSVWSQGGGIQYF.

The chain has TRBV10-3 and TRBJ2-5, with 8 nucleotides matching TRBD2. The closer fit of TRBJ2-7 to the DNA end suggests the J call may be wrong. The CDR3 length is 17 residues. In germline, CDR1 is ENHRY, CDR2 SYGVKD. CDR3 sequence (DNA): TGTGCCATCAGTGACGCCCGAGGGGGGACTAGTCCCTACGAGCAGTACTTC. Translated: CAISDARGGTSPYEQYF.

V and J are TRBV12-5 and TRBJ2-1; weak D call: TRBD1 (6 bases). The germline CDR1 and CDR2 sequences are LGHNT and FRNRAP. V was shortened by 1 base and J by 5 bases, with 24 bases between the two germline ends. This CDR3 is built from 19 residues. The CDR3 bases are TGTGCTAGTGGTTTGGACCCGACAGGTTTGGTCCCTACACACAATGAGCAGTTCTTC. Translated, it gives CASGLDPTGLVPTHNEQFF.

This rearrangement joins TRBV29-1 to TRBJ1-3, with no clear D. Germline CDR1 SQVTM, CDR2 ANQGSEA. The ends were cut back, 6 bases at V and 0 bases at J, with 12 bases in the middle. This CDR3 is 14 amino acids long. CDR3 region: CSVLGRSSGNTIYF. The CDR3 DNA sequence: TGCAGCGTCCTAGGGCGGAGCTCTGGAAACACCATATATTTT.